Each of the 27 T cell receptor beta chains below was sequenced from the same sample in a study of identical twins. TCRdb re-called the 5' RACE reads with MiXCR, one entry per CDR3 protein. The sample contains 1.5 million to 2 million distinct CDR3 sequences, about 32% of which appear only once. Sample: cord blood. All receptors derive from a newborn girl in good health.

The chain joins TRBV10-3 to TRBJ1-1; D is ambiguous. The CDR3 contains 13 residues. Trimming removed 6 bases from V and 4 bases from J, with 12 bases in between. Germline-derived CDR1 and CDR2 are ENHRY and SYGVKD. The CDR3 loop is CAIRGYGGTEAFF. The CDR3 bases are TGTGCCATCAGGGGCTATGGAGGCACTGAAGCTTTCTTT.

This rearrangement joins TRBV29-1 to TRBJ2-1, with 11 bases matching TRBD2. The V gene's germline CDR1 is SQVTM and CDR2 ANQGSEA. The CDR3 totals 16 residues. J lost 5 bases, V lost 7 bases, and 13 bases had no gene match. This chain's CDR3 is CSARHSGTSGHNEQFF. In DNA, the CDR3 is TGCAGCGCGAGGCACTCAGGGACTAGCGGTCACAATGAGCAGTTCTTC.

This clonotype has only a few counts. This rearrangement joins TRBV21-1 to TRBJ2-1; the table assigns TRBD1, which was not confirmed against the DNA. TRBV21-1 represents a pseudogene. The CDR3 covers 12 residues. This CDR3 is CASRVGTEEQFF. CDR3 nucleotides: TGTGCCAGCAGGGTTGGGACAGAGGAGCAGTTCTTC.

This sequence joins TRBV11-2 and TRBJ2-7; 7 nucleotides agree with TRBD1. V lost 1 base and J lost 2; bases outside the gene matches: 5. Germline CDR1 and CDR2: SGHAT and FQNNGV. This CDR3 has 15 residues. CDR3 region: CASSLVGQRTYEQYF. The CDR3, as DNA: TGTGCCAGCAGCTTAGTGGGACAGAGAACCTACGAGCAGTACTTC.

The chain combines TRBV3-1 with TRBJ1-1; TRBD1 might be the D (6 bases). This CDR3 has 16 residues. Germline V lookup: CDR1 LGHDT, CDR2 YNNKEL (reference sequence). Trimming removed 0 bases at V and 3 bases at J, with 14 bases between. The DNA for the CDR3 is TGTGCCAGCAGCCAAGATCTGGGGGGCTGGGACACTGAAGCTTTCTTT. Its protein product is CASSQDLGGWDTEAFF. The whole variable domain, filled in from reference TRBV3-1 and TRBJ1-1, reads DTAVSQTPKYLVTQMGNDKSIKCEQNLGHDTMYWYKQDSKKFLKIMFSYNNKELIINETVPNRFSPKSPDKAHLNLHINSLELGDSAVYFCASSQDLGGWDTEAFFGQGTRLTVV.

The CDR3 nucleotides read TGCAGTGCTAGAGATCCCGACAGGGGCGAGCAGTACTTC. Its translation is CSARDPDRGEQYF. The V and J genes are TRBV20-1 and TRBJ2-7; 8 nucleotides agree with TRBD1. This CDR3 is built from 13 residues. Germline CDR1 and CDR2: DFQATT and SNEGSKA (reference sequence). J was trimmed by 6 bases and V by 0 bases; bases with no gene match: 4.

This clonotype was seen a handful of times. The chain carries TRBV12-3 or TRBV12-4 and TRBJ2-5; 9 positions agree with TRBD2. The ends lost 4 bases at V and 2 bases at J; junction bases unmatched: 11. The CDR3 runs to 17 residues. The CDR3 region is CASSSRTTSGPQETQYF. In DNA, the CDR3 is TGTGCCAGCAGTTCACGAACGACTAGCGGCCCACAAGAGACCCAGTACTTC.

There are a few counts of this clonotype. The chain recombines TRBV4-2 with TRBJ2-3, with 12 nucleotides matching TRBD2. The trim removed 2 bases at V and 4 bases at J, leaving 4 bases unmatched. The length of the CDR3 is 16 residues. Germline assignment: CDR1 LGHNA and CDR2 YNFKEQ. In DNA, the CDR3 is TGTGCCAGCAGCCAACTCCTAGCGGGAGGGTCAGATACGCAGTATTTT. This encodes CASSQLLAGGSDTQYF.

The J gene is TRBJ2-7, the V gene TRBV7-2; TRBD1 agrees at 9 bases. V lost 4 bases to trimming and J lost 3 bases; unmatched junction nucleotides: 7. Germline CDR1 reads SGHTA; CDR2 reads FQGNSA. This CDR3 region has 15 residues. CDR3: CASSSRTGEGYEQYF. The CDR3 region has the DNA TGTGCCAGCAGCTCCCGGACAGGGGAAGGCTACGAGCAGTACTTC.

This clonotype was seen only a few times. CDR3: CASSEVGAGYTF. DNA for the CDR3: TGTGCCAGCAGTGAAGTGGGGGCTGGCTACACCTTC. This chain links TRBV6-1 with TRBJ1-2; tentatively, D is TRBD1 (6 bases). Germline lookup yields CDR1 MNHNS and CDR2 SASEGT. V lost 1 base and J lost 7, with 7 bases in between. The CDR3 is made up of 12 amino acids.

Points on this clonotype: With a much larger clone just one base away, this may be a read error. The chain couples TRBV24-1 to TRBJ2-5; 14 bases fit TRBD2. V lost 0 bases, J lost 11 bases, and 10 bases stayed unmatched. Germline-derived CDR1 and CDR2 are KGHDR and SFDVKD. This CDR3 is 17 amino acids long. The CDR3: CATSDLGTSGRGNEQYF. CDR3 sequence (DNA): TGTGCCACCAGTGATTTGGGGACTAGCGGGAGAGGCAATGAGCAGTACTTC.

The CDR3 DNA follows: TGTGCCAGCAGCTCGAAATTAGCGGGGGAGACCCAGTACTTC. Its protein product is CASSSKLAGETQYF. The chain recombines TRBV5-4 with TRBJ2-5, with 8 positions matching TRBD2. The length of the CDR3 is 14 residues. J gave up 5 bases and V 3 bases, and 6 bases lay outside the gene matches. Germline CDR1 is SGHNT and CDR2 is YYREEE (reference sequence).

The table lists this clonotype with a few counts. The genes are TRBV24-1 and TRBJ2-1; 10 nucleotides align to TRBD2. The length of the CDR3 is 14 residues. The J segment lost 7 bases and the V segment lost 6 bases, leaving 5 bases of the junction unmatched. The germline V gene encodes CDR1 KGHDR and CDR2 SFDVKD. The CDR3 DNA is TGTGCCACCAGTCCTAGCGGGAGTTCAAATGAGCAGTTCTTC. This sequence encodes CATSPSGSSNEQFF.

This clonotype was counted at least ten times. The chain carries TRBV5-1 and TRBJ1-5, with D unclear. Per germline, CDR1 SGHRS and CDR2 YFSETQ. V lost 2 bases and J 1 base, leaving 10 bases between the germline ends. CDR3 length: 15 residues. For the CDR3, the DNA is TGCGCCAGCAGCTTTGGCCAAGGGAGCAATCAGCCCCAGCATTTT. This gives the protein CASSFGQGSNQPQHF. Supplemented by reference TRBV5-1 and TRBJ1-5, the full variable domain reads KAGVTQTPRYLIKTRGQQVTLSCSPISGHRSVSWYQQTPGQGLQFLFEYFSETQRNKGNFPGRFSGRQFSNSRSEMNVSTLELGDSALYLCASSFGQGSNQPQHFGDGTRLSIL.

J is TRBJ1-5 and V is TRBV9; D not certain. Germline values: CDR1 SGDLS, CDR2 YYNGEE. Trimming took off 6 bases at V and 2 bases at J, with 12 bases between the two ends. The CDR3 consists of 14 residues. Written as DNA, the CDR3 is TGTGCCAGCAATCGGGGATCGGGCAATCAGCCCCAGCATTTT. Its protein is CASNRGSGNQPQHF.

V is TRBV3-1 and J is TRBJ2-2; TRBD2 is a possible D gene (6 bases). Germline loops: CDR1 LGHDT, CDR2 YNNKEL (reference sequence). The CDR3 length is 15 residues. V was shortened by 9 bases and J by 3 bases, with 17 bases between the two germline ends. Here the CDR3 reads CASRGAFWDTGELFF. The CDR3 DNA is TGTGCCAGTCGCGGGGCTTTTTGGGACACCGGGGAGCTGTTTTTT.

This chain uses TRBV9 with TRBJ2-1; TRBD2 matches 11 bases. Germline CDR1 and CDR2: SGDLS and YYNGEE. V gave up 0 bases and J gave up 1 base; unmatched junction bases: 9. There are 19 residues in the CDR3. CDR3: CASSVAWASGGRSYNEQFF. CDR3 nucleotide sequence: TGTGCCAGCAGCGTAGCCTGGGCTAGCGGGGGGAGGTCCTACAATGAGCAGTTCTTC. The whole variable domain, filled in from reference TRBV9 and TRBJ2-1, reads DSGVTQTPKHLITATGQRVTLRCSPRSGDLSVYWYQQSLDQGLQFLIQYYNGEERAKGNILERFSAQQFPDLHSELNLSSLELGDSALYFCASSVAWASGGRSYNEQFFGPGTRLTVL.

This clonotype appeared a few times. The rearrangement uses TRBV20-1 and TRBJ2-1; 12 bases line up with TRBD2. V was clipped by 1 base and J by 10 bases; unmatched bases: 5. Per the germline V gene, CDR1 is DFQATT and CDR2 is SNEGSKA (reference sequence). The CDR3 runs 14 residues. The CDR3 protein is CSARGLAGGREQFF. The CDR3 nucleotides are TGCAGTGCTAGAGGTCTAGCGGGAGGGCGGGAGCAGTTCTTC.

The rearrangement uses TRBV13 and TRBJ1-1, with D unresolved. Deletions cut 2 bases from V and 5 bases from J, with 12 bases between. The CDR3 is 14 amino acids. Germline CDR1 is PRHDT and CDR2 is FYEKMQ (reference sequence). DNA of the CDR3: TGTGCCAGCAGCTTAAAGGGCAGGAGGACTGAAGCTTTCTTT. Translation gives CASSLKGRRTEAFF.

The chain uses TRBV27 and TRBJ2-3; D is perhaps TRBD2 (5 bases). Trimming cost V 4 bases and J 5 bases, with 22 bases left between them. Germline loops: CDR1 MNHEY, CDR2 SMNVEV (reference sequence). The CDR3 is made up of 17 amino acids. The CDR3 sequence is CASSSSIGLMYGDTQYF. CDR3 DNA sequence: TGTGCCAGCAGTTCCTCGATCGGACTCATGTACGGAGATACGCAGTATTTT.

This clonotype was seen a few times. The CDR3 spells CASSLGARAGGYTF. The CDR3 nucleotides are TGTGCCAGCAGTTTAGGAGCGAGGGCGGGTGGCTACACCTTC. The rearrangement links TRBV12-3 or TRBV12-4 to TRBJ1-2, with no clear D. Trimming cost V 1 base and J 7 bases, with 13 bases left between them. This CDR3 spans 14 amino acids.

The chain couples TRBV2 to TRBJ2-5; 9 bases are a match to TRBD2. The CDR3 has 13 amino acids. Germline V gives CDR1 SNHLY, CDR2 FYNNEI. V was clipped by 7 bases and J by 5 bases; unmatched bases: 5. The CDR3 region is CASNSGGYETQYF. DNA of the CDR3: TGTGCCAGCAATAGCGGGGGATATGAGACCCAGTACTTC.

This chain connects TRBV14 to TRBJ1-2; 7 bases match TRBD1. Germline-derived CDR1 and CDR2 are SGHDN and FVKESK. With 0 bases clipped from V and 4 bases from J, the junction kept 8 bases outside the gene matches. The CDR3 length is 16 residues. The CDR3 bases are TGTGCCAGCAGCCAAGATGTGGAGGGGGCCGGCTATGGCTACACCTTC. It encodes CASSQDVEGAGYGYTF.

This sequence joins TRBV7-2 and TRBJ2-1, with 13 nucleotides matching TRBD2. The CDR3 contains 17 residues. Germline values: CDR1 SGHTA, CDR2 FQGNSA. The V segment lost 5 bases and the J segment 4 bases; nucleotides outside the gene matches: 8. In DNA, the CDR3 is TGTGCCAGCAGCGACCGACTAGCGGGAGGAGGGTACAATGAGCAGTTCTTC. Translated, it gives CASSDRLAGGGYNEQFF.

This clonotype was counted a few times. The V call is TRBV6-1, the J call TRBJ2-3, with a possible D match to TRBD2 (6 bases). The CDR3 sequence is 17 residues long. The V gene's germline CDR1 is MNHNS and CDR2 SASEGT. V gave up 3 bases and J gave up 0 bases, with 16 bases separating them. CDR3 region: CASSENAGITSTDTQYF. The CDR3 nucleotides are TGTGCCAGCAGTGAGAACGCGGGGATTACGAGCACAGATACGCAGTATTTT.

The chain carries TRBV12-3 or TRBV12-4 and TRBJ1-6; 9 bases align to TRBD1. Trimming removed 5 bases from V and 7 bases from J; junction bases left unmatched: 6. The CDR3 runs 15 residues. CDR3 loop: CASSGDRVMNSPLHF. The CDR3 coding sequence is TGTGCCAGCAGTGGGGACAGGGTGATGAATTCACCCCTCCACTTT.

This clonotype was seen only a few times. The chain links TRBV5-1 to TRBJ2-5, with 8 nucleotides matching TRBD2. There are 14 residues in the CDR3. V gave up 7 bases and J gave up 5 bases; unmatched junction bases: 10. Germline CDR1 reads SGHRS; CDR2 reads YFSETQ. CDR3 in DNA: TGCGCCAGCCTAGCGGGCATCGGAACCGAGACCCAGTACTTC. It specifies CASLAGIGTETQYF.